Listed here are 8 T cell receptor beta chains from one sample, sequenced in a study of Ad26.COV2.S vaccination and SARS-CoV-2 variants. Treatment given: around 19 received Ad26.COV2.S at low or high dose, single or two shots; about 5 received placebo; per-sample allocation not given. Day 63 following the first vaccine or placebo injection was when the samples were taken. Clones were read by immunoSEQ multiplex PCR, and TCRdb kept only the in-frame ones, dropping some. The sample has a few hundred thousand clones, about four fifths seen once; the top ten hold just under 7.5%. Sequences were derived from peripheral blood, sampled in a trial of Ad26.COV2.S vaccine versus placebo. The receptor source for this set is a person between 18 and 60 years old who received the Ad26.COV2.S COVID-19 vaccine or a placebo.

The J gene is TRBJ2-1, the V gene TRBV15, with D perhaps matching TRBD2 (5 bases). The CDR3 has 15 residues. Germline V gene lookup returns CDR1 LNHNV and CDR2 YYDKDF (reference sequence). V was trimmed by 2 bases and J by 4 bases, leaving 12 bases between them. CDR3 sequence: CATSRSPSPYNEQFF. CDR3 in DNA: TGTGCCACCAGCAGATCCCCTAGCCCTTACAATGAGCAGTTCTTC.

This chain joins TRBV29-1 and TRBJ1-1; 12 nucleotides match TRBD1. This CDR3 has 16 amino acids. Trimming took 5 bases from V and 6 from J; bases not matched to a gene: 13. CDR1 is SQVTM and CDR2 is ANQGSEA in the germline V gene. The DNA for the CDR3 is TGCAGCGTTTCTAGGGGACAGGGGGCAATAAGCGCTGAAGCTTTCTTT. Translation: CSVSRGQGAISAEAFF.

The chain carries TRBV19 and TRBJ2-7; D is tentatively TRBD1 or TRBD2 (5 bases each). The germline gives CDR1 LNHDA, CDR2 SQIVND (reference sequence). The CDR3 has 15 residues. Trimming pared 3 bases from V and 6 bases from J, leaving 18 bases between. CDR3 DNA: TGTGCCAGTAGTATGACCGGGGCCCCTTTCGGCGAGCAGTACTTC. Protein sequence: CASSMTGAPFGEQYF. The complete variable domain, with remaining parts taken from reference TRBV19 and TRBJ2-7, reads DGGITQSPKYLFRKEGQNVTLSCEQNLNHDAMYWYRQDPGQGLRLIYYSQIVNDFQKGDIAEGYSVSREKKESFPLTVTSAQKNPTAFYLCASSMTGAPFGEQYFGPGTRLTVT.

CDR3 amino acids: CASSTRRTPEAFF. The CDR3 coding sequence is TGTGCCAGCAGCACCAGACGGACTCCTGAAGCTTTCTTT. J is TRBJ1-1 and V is TRBV11-2; D is unclear. The CDR3 length is 13 residues. The V gene's germline CDR1 is SGHAT and CDR2 FQNNGV. The V gene lost 5 bases and the J gene lost 6 bases, with 13 bases spanning the gap.

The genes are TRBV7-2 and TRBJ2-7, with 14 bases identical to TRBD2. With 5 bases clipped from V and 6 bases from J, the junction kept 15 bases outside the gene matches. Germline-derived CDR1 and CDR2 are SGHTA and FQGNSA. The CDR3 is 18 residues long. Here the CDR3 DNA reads TGTGCCAGCAGCCTCCGTCGCCTGACTAGCGGGGGGGCCGTCGAGCAGTACTTC. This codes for CASSLRRLTSGGAVEQYF.

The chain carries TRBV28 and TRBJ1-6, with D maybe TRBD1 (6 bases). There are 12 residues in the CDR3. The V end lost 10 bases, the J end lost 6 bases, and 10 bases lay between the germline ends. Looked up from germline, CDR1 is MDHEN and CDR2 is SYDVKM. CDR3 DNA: TGTGCCACCAGACAGGCTAATTCACCCCTCCACTTT. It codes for CATRQANSPLHF. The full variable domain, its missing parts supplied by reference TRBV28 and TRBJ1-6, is DVKVTQSSRYLVKRTGEKVFLECVQDMDHENMFWYRQDPGLGLRLIYFSYDVKMKEKGDIPEGYSVSREKKERFSLILESASTNQTSMYLCATRQANSPLHFGNGTRLTVT.

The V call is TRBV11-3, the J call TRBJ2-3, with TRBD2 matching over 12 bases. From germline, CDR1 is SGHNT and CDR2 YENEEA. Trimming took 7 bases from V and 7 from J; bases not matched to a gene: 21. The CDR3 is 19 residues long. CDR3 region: CASNTQVRTSGTYTYTQYF. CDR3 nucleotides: TGTGCCAGCAATACCCAGGTGCGGACTAGCGGGACATACACTTATACGCAGTATTTT.

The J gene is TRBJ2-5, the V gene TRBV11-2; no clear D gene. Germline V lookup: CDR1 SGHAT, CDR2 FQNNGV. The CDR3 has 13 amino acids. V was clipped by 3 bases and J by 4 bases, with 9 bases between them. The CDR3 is CASSFGVRETQYF. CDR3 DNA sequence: TGTGCCAGCAGCTTCGGAGTGAGAGAGACCCAGTACTTC.